Listed here are 9 T cell receptor beta chains from one sample, sequenced in a study of OX40 agonist ivuxolimab in advanced cancers. The library was generated by the immunoSEQ multiplex PCR assay. Sourced from immuneACCESS, this table was stored by TCRdb with only in-frame sequences that have V and J called. A share of the clones is absent; for the studies checked, an unresolved V gene accounts for under half, and the remainder has no known explanation. The table for this sample lists some 62,000 clones; about four fifths of them were counted only once. Around 10% of the sample rests with the top ten. The sequencing here drew on CD4+ or CD8+ T cells sorted from blood, taken in a trial of the OX40 agonist ivuxolimab. The origin of the receptors is an adult with an advanced solid tumor such as melanoma, head and neck, liver or kidney cancer.

This chain joins TRBV6-5 and TRBJ1-6; 9 nucleotides agree with TRBD1. Germline V CDR1 and CDR2: MNHEY, SVGAGI. The J segment lost 10 bases and the V segment lost 6 bases, leaving 7 bases of the junction unmatched. The CDR3 totals 14 residues. CDR3: CASRAGTGSSPLHF. The CDR3 nucleotides are TGTGCCAGCAGGGCCGGGACAGGGTCCTCACCCCTCCACTTT.

The J gene is TRBJ2-3, the V gene TRBV11-2; 7 bases agree with TRBD2. After removal of 1 base from V and 3 bases from J, the junction contained 10 bases not matched to a gene. The V gene's germline CDR1 is SGHAT and CDR2 FQNNGV. The CDR3 runs 17 residues. CDR3 amino acids: CASSLVGGTPFTDTQYF. The CDR3 region has the DNA TGTGCCAGCAGCTTAGTCGGGGGGACGCCTTTTACAGATACGCAGTATTTT.

The rearrangement joins TRBV7-6 to TRBJ2-3; TRBD2 matches at 13 bases. The germline gives CDR1 SGHVS, CDR2 FNYEAQ. This CDR3 contains 17 residues. J gave up 2 bases and V 1 base, and 3 bases lay outside the gene matches. Written as DNA, the CDR3 is TGTGCCAGCAGCTTAGTAGGACTAGCGGGGGCCACAGATACGCAGTATTTT. Translation gives CASSLVGLAGATDTQYF.

The V call is TRBV11-2, the J call TRBJ2-7; D is unclear. V lost 5 bases and J 0 bases, leaving 17 bases between the germline ends. This CDR3 region has 16 residues. The germline V gene has CDR1 SGHAT and CDR2 FQNNGV. The CDR3: CASSPIGRRSSYEQYF. CDR3 nucleotides: TGTGCCAGCAGCCCTATCGGACGGCGAAGCTCCTACGAGCAGTACTTC. The variable domain in full, with the rest retrieved from reference TRBV11-2 and TRBJ2-7, is EAGVAQSPRYKIIEKRQSVAFWCNPISGHATLYWYQQILGQGPKLLIQFQNNGVVDDSQLPKDRFSAERLKGVDSTLKIQPAKLEDSAVYLCASSPIGRRSSYEQYFGPGTRLTVT.

This chain connects TRBV4-3 to TRBJ2-3; TRBD2 is a possible D gene (5 bases). This CDR3 contains 15 residues. The germline V gene has CDR1 LGHNA and CDR2 YSLEER. Trimming stripped 5 bases from V and 0 bases from J, with 12 bases between. In nucleotides, the CDR3 is TGCGCCAGCAGCTTAGGAGGTTTTAGCACAGATACGCAGTATTTT. Protein: CASSLGGFSTDTQYF.

The rearrangement uses TRBV9 and TRBJ2-3, with a weak D call TRBD2 (6 bases). Germline loops: CDR1 SGDLS, CDR2 YYNGEE. This CDR3 is built from 16 residues. V was clipped by 4 bases and J by 4 bases, with 19 bases between them. DNA for the CDR3: TGTGCCAGCAGCCCTAGGCTAGCGTCCGGGTCAGATACGCAGTATTTT. This gives the protein CASSPRLASGSDTQYF.

This clone appeared a single time. This chain joins TRBV28 and TRBJ1-2; no clear D gene. Germline assignment: CDR1 MDHEN and CDR2 SYDVKM. The V end was cut by 5 bases, the J end by 8 bases, with 18 bases between. The CDR3 contains 14 residues. CDR3 sequence (DNA): TGTGCCAGCAGTGATACCCTCGGGCTAAGCGGCTACACCTTC. Translation gives CASSDTLGLSGYTF.

In DNA, the CDR3 is TGTGCCAGCAGCCCTGGGACGGGACAGCCGAATGAAAAACTGTTTTTT. Protein product: CASSPGTGQPNEKLFF. The chain has TRBV5-4 and TRBJ1-4, with 7 bases aligning to TRBD1. This CDR3 comprises 16 residues. The junction had 11 bases not matched to a gene; V was cut back by 4 bases and J by 5 bases. Germline V CDR1 and CDR2: SGHNT, YYREEE (reference sequence).

This rearrangement joins TRBV18 to TRBJ2-5; 7 bases line up with TRBD1. The J call may be faulty, since TRBJ2-7 better matches the DNA end. The CDR3 spans 14 residues. Germline CDR1 reads KGHSH; CDR2 reads LQKENI. DNA of the CDR3: TGTGCCAGCTCGAGGACAGGCGGAACCTACGAGCAGTACTTC. This sequence encodes CASSRTGGTYEQYF.